This is a list of T cell receptor beta chains from one sample in a study of cytomegalovirus exposure and HLA in healthy donors. Measured with immunoSEQ multiplex PCR; TCRdb has only the in-frame clones, and not every one. This sample has roughly 160,000 clones, with roughly 77% found just once. Sequencing used PBMCs. The receptor set was obtained from a man over 45 in good health and CMV-seropositive. CDR3s include the opening cysteine and the closing phenylalanine or tryptophan. A D gene is named only where the DNA matches it firmly. The size field is filled for only some rows; it gives once, few, many or a size class.

j_gene | d_gene | v_gene | abundance | CDR3nt | CDR3aa
TRBJ2-1 | TRBD2 | TRBV30 | . | TGTGCCTGGTCCCGGGTTTACGGGGGGGTCCCCCGCATGGATGAGCAGTTCTTC | CAWSRVYGGVPRMDEQFF
TRBJ2-7 | . | TRBV4-1 | . | TGCGCCAGCAGCCAAGATTGGCAGGCGAGTGCCGAGCAGTACTTC | CASSQDWQASAEQYF
TRBJ1-2 | . | TRBV27 | . | TGTGCCAGCAGTTTAGTCGGCGGGGAAAACTATGGCTACACCTTC | CASSLVGGENYGYTF
TRBJ1-2 | . | TRBV5-4 | . | TGTGCCAGCAGCCTTCAGGGGACTAACTATGGCTACACCTTC | CASSLQGTNYGYTF
TRBJ2-7 | TRBD2 | TRBV19 | . | TGTGCCAGTAGCTGGGGACTAGCGGAAACCTACGAGCAGTACTTC | CASSWGLAETYEQYF
TRBJ1-2 | . | TRBV19 | . | TGTGCCAGTAGTATAGCCCCATCCAGGGAGGGAGGCTACACCTTC | CASSIAPSREGGYTF
TRBJ1-6 | TRBD1 | TRBV5-1 | once | TGCGCCAGCAGCTTGGTGACAGGGAGATCCTATAATTCACCCCTCCACTTT | CASSLVTGRSYNSPLHF
TRBJ1-5 | . | TRBV5-5 | once | TGTGCCAGCAGCTCAACACCCACAGGGCGCAATCAGCCCCAGCATTTT | CASSSTPTGRNQPQHF
TRBJ2-2 | TRBD2 | TRBV11-2 | . | TGTGCCAGCAGCCTACGGGAGGGGGGGGTCCCCGGGGAGCTGTTTTTT | CASSLREGGVPGELFF
TRBJ2-3 | . | TRBV2 | few | TGTGCCAGCTCCAAGAGGGTCACAGATACGCAGTATTTT | CASSKRVTDTQYF
TRBJ2-7 | TRBD1 | TRBV11-3 | . | TGTGCCAGCAGCTTAGGAGGACAGGGCTACGAGCAGTACTTC | CASSLGGQGYEQYF
TRBJ2-3 | TRBD2 | TRBV9 | . | TGTGCCAGCAGCGCCTCCCTAACTAGCGGAACCACAGATACGCAGTATTTT | CASSASLTSGTTDTQYF
TRBJ1-2 | TRBD1 | TRBV19 | . | TGTGCCAGCCGAGGACAGGGAGGGGGCATAGGGTATGGCTACACCTTC | CASRGQGGGIGYGYTF
TRBJ2-7 | TRBD1 | TRBV28 | . | TGTGCCAGCAGAGCCACTGACAGGGAGTTATACGAGCAGTACTTC | CASRATDRELYEQYF
TRBJ1-2 | . | TRBV6-5 | few | TGTGCCAGCAGTTTGTCCAGGGATGGCTACACCTTC | CASSLSRDGYTF
TRBJ2-7 | TRBD2 | TRBV28 | . | TGTGCCAGCAGTTCTCTCCCCGGGCGGGGGGCATCCTACGAGCAGTACTTC | CASSSLPGRGASYEQYF
TRBJ1-1 | . | TRBV18 | . | TGTGCCAGCTCGCTTAAACAGGGGAACACTGAAGCTTTCTTT | CASSLKQGNTEAFF
TRBJ1-2 | TRBD1 | TRBV5-1 | . | TGCGCCAGCAGCTTCCGGACAGGGGGCTTAGGCTACACCTTC | CASSFRTGGLGYTF
TRBJ1-1 | TRBD1 | TRBV29-1 | . | TGCAGCGTTAGACAGGGTCGGACTGAAGCTTTCTTT | CSVRQGRTEAFF
TRBJ2-5 | TRBD2 | TRBV29-1 | . | TGCAGCGTTGAACGGACTAGCGGGGGGGCCTCGGAGACCCAGTACTTC | CSVERTSGGASETQYF
TRBJ2-1 | TRBD2 | TRBV7-6 | . | TGTGCCAGCAGCTTAGCGGGAGGACTAGCCCACAATGAGCAGTTCTTC | CASSLAGGLAHNEQFF
TRBJ2-7 | TRBD1 | TRBV25-1 | . | TGTGCCAGCAGTGAGGGTCAGGGGGAATGGTACGAGCAGTACTTC | CASSEGQGEWYEQYF
TRBJ2-7 | . | TRBV5-1 | . | TGCGCCAGCAGCCTCTCGCACGGACAGTTCGATTCCTACGAGCAGTACTTC | CASSLSHGQFDSYEQYF
TRBJ2-1 | TRBD1 | TRBV5-4 | . | TGTGCCAGCAGGACCCGGGACAGGGGTTACAATGAGCAGTTCTTC | CASRTRDRGYNEQFF
TRBJ2-3 | TRBD2 | TRBV9 | . | TGTGCCAGCAGCGCCTGGGGGGGTGAGGGGACAGATACGCAGTATTTT | CASSAWGGEGTDTQYF
TRBJ1-6 | . | TRBV7-2 | once | TGTGCCAGCAGCTCTATGCAAGATTCACCCCTCCACTTT | CASSSMQDSPLHF
TRBJ2-1 | . | TRBV7-9 | . | TGTGCCAGCAGCTTCGACATGGGGGGTTTCGGGAATGAGCAGTTCTTC | CASSFDMGGFGNEQFF
TRBJ2-7 | . | TRBV25-1 | . | TGTGCCAGCAGTGGGAGCGGGTCCTACGAGCAGTACTTC | CASSGSGSYEQYF
TRBJ1-1 | . | TRBV5-1 | . | TGCGCCAGCAGCTTTCAGGGCGAAACTGAAGCTTTCTTT | CASSFQGETEAFF
TRBJ1-5 | TRBD1 | TRBV7-6 | . | TGTGCCAGCAGCTCCGGGGACAGGGGAAATCAGCCCCAGCATTTT | CASSSGDRGNQPQHF
TRBJ2-3 | TRBD1 | TRBV4-3 | . | TGCGCCAGCAGAGTTGGGACAGGGGGCCAAGATACGCAGTATTTT | CASRVGTGGQDTQYF
TRBJ1-1 | TRBD1 | TRBV30 | . | TGTGCCTACGACAGGGGAGGGAACACTGAAGCTTTCTTT | CAYDRGGNTEAFF
TRBJ2-5 | TRBD1 | TRBV29-1 | . | TGCAGCGGCAAACTAGGGGGCGGTGGGGAGACCCAGTACTTC | CSGKLGGGGETQYF
TRBJ2-5 | TRBD2 | TRBV28 | . | TGTGCCAGCAGCCTAGCGGGGGGACGGCAAGAGACCCAGTACTTC | CASSLAGGRQETQYF
TRBJ2-2 | . | TRBV9 | . | TGTGCCAGCAGCGTATTCGGGCGGGGAAACACCGGGGAGCTGTTTTTT | CASSVFGRGNTGELFF
TRBJ1-1 | TRBD1 | TRBV5-5 | . | TGTGCCAGCAGCTGGGACAGATTGAACACTGAAGCTTTCTTT | CASSWDRLNTEAFF
TRBJ2-5 | . | TRBV5-4 | . | TGTGCCAGCAGGGGTGGGACACCCCAAGAGACCCAGTACTTC | CASRGGTPQETQYF
TRBJ1-5 | TRBD1 | TRBV7-7 | . | TGTGCTAGCAGCATCCGGGACAGGGGTAAGCGCAATCAGCCCCAGCATTTT | CASSIRDRGKRNQPQHF
TRBJ2-5 | TRBD1 | TRBV28 | . | TGTGCCAGCAGCCCTGACAGGGTCCGTGGGGAGACCCAGTACTTC | CASSPDRVRGETQYF
TRBJ2-7 | TRBD2 | TRBV4-2 | . | TGTGCCAGCAGCCAACCACTAGCGGGGGCTGTCTACGAGCAGTACTTC | CASSQPLAGAVYEQYF
TRBJ2-2 | TRBD2 | TRBV5-4 | . | TGTGCCAGCAGCCCGGGGACTAGCGGGGGGCCGAACACCGGGGAGCTGTTTTTT | CASSPGTSGGPNTGELFF
TRBJ2-3 | . | TRBV4-1 | . | TGCGCCAGCAGCCCGGCTAGCGGCACAGATACGCAGTATTTT | CASSPASGTDTQYF
TRBJ1-2 | . | TRBV20-1 | . | TGCAGTGCTAGGCACAGCGGCTACACCTTC | CSARHSGYTF
TRBJ1-3 | . | TRBV7-9 | . | TGTGCCAGCAGCTTAGTAGCGGACTCTGGAAACACCATATATTTT | CASSLVADSGNTIYF
TRBJ2-5 | . | TRBV10-3 | . | TGTGCCATCAGCGAAGGTAATAGCGGCTTTTTGGAGACCCAGTACTTC | CAISEGNSGFLETQYF
TRBJ1-5 | TRBD1 | TRBV7-2 | . | TGTGCCAGCAGCCAAGGGCCAGGGGGTCAGCCCCAGCATTTT | CASSQGPGGQPQHF
TRBJ2-1 | TRBD2 | TRBV7-2 | . | TGTGCCAGCATCGGGATGGCGGGGGGGCACAACAATGAGCAGTTCTTC | CASIGMAGGHNNEQFF
TRBJ1-1 | . | TRBV29-1 | once | TGCAGCGCGATCCTCGGGCGGGGTGAAGCTTTCTTT | CSAILGRGEAFF
TRBJ1-3 | . | TRBV28 | . | TGTGCCAGCAAACAGGGTGGCTCTGGAAACACCATATATTTT | CASKQGGSGNTIYF